The entry below describes one T cell receptor beta chain. The data derive from a study of T cell repertoires in cytomegalovirus infection. TCRdb passed the reads through MiXCR, listing each CDR3 protein once. This sample yields some 280,000 distinct CDR3 sequences, of which 12% to 15% are seen a single time; roughly 8.9% belongs to the top ten. This CDR3 region has 20 residues. Germline CDR1 and CDR2: DFQATT and SNEGSKA (reference sequence). Trimming took 4 bases from V and 5 from J; bases not matched to a gene: 17. This TCR was sampled from a human donor in good health (CMV status not recorded). Some clones in this sample may be carry-over from other donors' samples. This sequence joins TRBV20-1 and TRBJ2-1; 16 bases line up with TRBD2. The sample taken for sequencing was PBMCs. The CDR3 spells CSAISGTSGGAYRADNEQFF. CDR3 DNA sequence: TGCAGTGCTATTTCCGGGACTAGCGGGGGGGCCTACAGGGCCGACAATGAGCAGTTCTTC.